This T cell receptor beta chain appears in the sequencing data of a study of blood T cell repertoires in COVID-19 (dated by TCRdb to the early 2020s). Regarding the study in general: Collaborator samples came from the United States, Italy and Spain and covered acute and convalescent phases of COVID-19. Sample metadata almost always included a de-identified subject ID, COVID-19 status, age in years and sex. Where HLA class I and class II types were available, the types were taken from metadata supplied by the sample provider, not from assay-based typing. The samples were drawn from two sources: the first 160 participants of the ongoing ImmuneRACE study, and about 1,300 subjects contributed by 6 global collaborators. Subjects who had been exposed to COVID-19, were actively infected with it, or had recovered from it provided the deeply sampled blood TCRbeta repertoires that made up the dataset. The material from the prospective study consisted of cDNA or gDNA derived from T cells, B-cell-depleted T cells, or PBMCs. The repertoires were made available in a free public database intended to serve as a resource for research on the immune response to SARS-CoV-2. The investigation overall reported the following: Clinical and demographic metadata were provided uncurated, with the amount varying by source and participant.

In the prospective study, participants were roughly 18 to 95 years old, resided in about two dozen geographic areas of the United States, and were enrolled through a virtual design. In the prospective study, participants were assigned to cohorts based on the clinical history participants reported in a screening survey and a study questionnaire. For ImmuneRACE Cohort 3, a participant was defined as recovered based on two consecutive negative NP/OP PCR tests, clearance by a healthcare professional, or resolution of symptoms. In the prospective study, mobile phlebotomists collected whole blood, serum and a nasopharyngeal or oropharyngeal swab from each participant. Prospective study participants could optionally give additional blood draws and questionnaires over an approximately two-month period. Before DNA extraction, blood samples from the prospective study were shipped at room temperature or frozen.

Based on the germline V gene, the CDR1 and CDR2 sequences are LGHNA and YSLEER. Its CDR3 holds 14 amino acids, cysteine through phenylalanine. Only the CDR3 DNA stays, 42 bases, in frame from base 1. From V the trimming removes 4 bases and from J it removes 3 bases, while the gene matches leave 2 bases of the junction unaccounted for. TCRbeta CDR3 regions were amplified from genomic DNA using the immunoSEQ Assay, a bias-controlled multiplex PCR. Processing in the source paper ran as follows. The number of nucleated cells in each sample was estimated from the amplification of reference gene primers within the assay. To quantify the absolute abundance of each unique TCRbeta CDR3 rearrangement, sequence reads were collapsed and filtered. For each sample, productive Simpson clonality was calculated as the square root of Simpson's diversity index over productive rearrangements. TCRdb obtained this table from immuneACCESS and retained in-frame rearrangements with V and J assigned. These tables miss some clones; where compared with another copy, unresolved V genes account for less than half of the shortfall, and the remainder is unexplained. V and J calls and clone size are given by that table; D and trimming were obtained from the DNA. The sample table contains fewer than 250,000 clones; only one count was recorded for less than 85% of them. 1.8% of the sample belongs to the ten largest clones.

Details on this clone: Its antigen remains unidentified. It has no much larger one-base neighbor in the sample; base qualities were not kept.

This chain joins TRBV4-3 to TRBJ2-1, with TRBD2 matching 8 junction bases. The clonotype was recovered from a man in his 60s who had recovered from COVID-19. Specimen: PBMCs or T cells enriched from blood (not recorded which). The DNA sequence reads TGCGCCAGCAGCCGTAGCGGGGACTACAATGAGCAGTTCTTC. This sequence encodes CASSRSGDYNEQFF.